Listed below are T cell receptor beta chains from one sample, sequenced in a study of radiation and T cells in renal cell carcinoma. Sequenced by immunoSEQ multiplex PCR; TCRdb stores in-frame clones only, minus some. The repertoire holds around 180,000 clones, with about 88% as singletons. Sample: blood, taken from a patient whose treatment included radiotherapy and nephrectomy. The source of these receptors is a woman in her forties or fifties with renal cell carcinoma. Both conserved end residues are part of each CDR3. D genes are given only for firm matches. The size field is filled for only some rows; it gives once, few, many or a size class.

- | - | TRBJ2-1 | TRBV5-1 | CASSHLGLDSYNEQFF | TGCGCCAGCAGCCACCTAGGACTTGACTCCTACAATGAGCAGTTCTTC
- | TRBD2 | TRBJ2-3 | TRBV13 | CASSPRLANFDTQYF | TGTGCCAGCAGCCCTCGACTAGCGAACTTCGATACGCAGTATTTT
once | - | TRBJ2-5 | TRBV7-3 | CASSLGRLQETQYF | TGTGCCAGCAGCTTAGGCAGACTCCAAGAGACCCAGTACTTC
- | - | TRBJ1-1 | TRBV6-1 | CASSLWTAEAFF | TGTGCCAGCAGTTTATGGACCGCTGAAGCTTTCTTT
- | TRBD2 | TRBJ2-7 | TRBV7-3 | CASSLGTSGTYEQYF | TGTGCCAGCAGCTTGGGGACTAGCGGGACTTACGAGCAGTACTTC
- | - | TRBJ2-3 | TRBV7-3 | CASSLIGGPALGTQYF | TGTGCCAGCAGCTTAATCGGAGGGCCGGCGCTAGGTACGCAGTATTTT
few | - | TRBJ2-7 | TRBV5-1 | CASSSTVDYEQYF | TGCGCCAGCAGCTCGACAGTGGACTACGAGCAGTACTTC
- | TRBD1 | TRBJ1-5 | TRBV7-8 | CASSAGTGRHQPQHF | TGTGCCAGCAGCGCCGGGACAGGGCGCCATCAGCCCCAGCATTTT
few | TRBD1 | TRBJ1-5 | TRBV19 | CASTKDRGPNQPQHF | TGTGCCAGTACTAAGGACAGGGGGCCTAATCAGCCCCAGCATTTT
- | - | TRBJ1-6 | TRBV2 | CASRVGRLNSPLHF | TGTGCCAGCAGAGTCGGACGCCTTAATTCACCCCTCCACTTT
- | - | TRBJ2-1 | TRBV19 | CASSWVDNEQFF | TGTGCCAGTAGTTGGGTCGACAATGAGCAGTTCTTC
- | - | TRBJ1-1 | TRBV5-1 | CASYFHPQGRNTEAFF | TGCGCCTCCTACTTTCATCCCCAGGGGCGGAACACTGAAGCTTTCTTT
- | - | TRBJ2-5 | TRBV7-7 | CASSLSTGKETQYF | TGTGCTAGCAGCTTAAGTACAGGGAAAGAGACCCAGTACTTC
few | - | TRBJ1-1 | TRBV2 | CASWWWGNAEAFF | TGTGCCAGCTGGTGGTGGGGCAACGCTGAAGCTTTCTTT
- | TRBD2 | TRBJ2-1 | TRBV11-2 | CASSLDMGTSGGFEQFF | TGTGCCAGCAGCTTAGATATGGGGACTAGCGGGGGTTTTGAGCAGTTCTTC
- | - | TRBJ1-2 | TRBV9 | CASSVGATGGYTF | TGTGCCAGCAGCGTAGGGGCAACGGGAGGCTACACCTTC
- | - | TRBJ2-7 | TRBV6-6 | CASSYEGRLEQYF | TGTGCCAGCAGTTACGAGGGGCGGCTCGAGCAGTACTTC
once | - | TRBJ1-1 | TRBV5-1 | CASSLEVNTEAFF | TGCGCCAGCAGCTTGGAAGTGAACACTGAAGCTTTCTTT
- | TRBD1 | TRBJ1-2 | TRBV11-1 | CASSARGQHSAVYTF | TGTGCCAGCAGCGCCAGGGGACAGCACTCGGCTGTCTACACCTTC
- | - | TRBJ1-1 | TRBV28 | CATSGTFTEAFF | TGTGCCACCTCAGGAACGTTCACTGAAGCTTTCTTT
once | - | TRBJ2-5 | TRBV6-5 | CASSYGDGVLETQYF | TGTGCCAGCAGTTACGGGGACGGGGTTCTAGAGACCCAGTACTTC
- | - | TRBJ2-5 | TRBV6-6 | CASRNAGETQYF | TGTGCCAGCCGTAACGCCGGAGAGACCCAGTACTTC
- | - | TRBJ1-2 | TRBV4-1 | CASSESGYGYTF | TGCGCCAGCAGCGAGTCGGGCTATGGCTACACCTTC
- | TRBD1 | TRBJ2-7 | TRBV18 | CASSPGTGGIYEQYF | TGTGCCAGCTCACCCGGGACAGGGGGAATCTACGAGCAGTACTTC